This T cell receptor beta chain was captured by sequencing in a study of T cell repertoires and Cas9 in healthy adults. Sequencing was performed with immunoSEQ multiplex PCR; in TCRdb, only in-frame clones are kept and a portion is missing. The table records over 20,000 clones, under 95% of them present only once. CDR3 size: 14 residues. Germline V gene lookup returns CDR1 SGHVS and CDR2 FNYEAQ. V dropped 5 bases and J dropped 1; count of bases not matched to a gene: 4. The chain carries TRBV7-6 and TRBJ1-1; 7 bases are shared with TRBD1. Input material: CD4+ effector T cells (CD127+, CD25-, CD137-, CD154-) from PBMCs; culture status not recorded. This TCR was sampled from a human donor in good health. CDR3 in DNA: TGTGCCAGCAGCGCAGGGGGAGAGAACACTGAAGCTTTCTTT. Translation gives CASSAGGENTEAFF.